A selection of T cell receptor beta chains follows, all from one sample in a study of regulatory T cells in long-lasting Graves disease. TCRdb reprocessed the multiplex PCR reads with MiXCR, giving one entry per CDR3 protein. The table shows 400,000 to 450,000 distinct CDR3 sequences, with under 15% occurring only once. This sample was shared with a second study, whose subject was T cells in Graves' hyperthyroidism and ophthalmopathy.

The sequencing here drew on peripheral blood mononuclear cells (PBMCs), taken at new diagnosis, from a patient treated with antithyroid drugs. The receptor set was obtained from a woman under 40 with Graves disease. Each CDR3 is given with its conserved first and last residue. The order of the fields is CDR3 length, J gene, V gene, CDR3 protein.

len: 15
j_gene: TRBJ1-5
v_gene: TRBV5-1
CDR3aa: CASSLEGGMGQPQHF

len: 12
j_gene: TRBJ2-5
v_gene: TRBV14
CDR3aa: CASSQPGETQYF

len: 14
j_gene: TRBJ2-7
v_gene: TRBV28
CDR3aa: CASSFRGLIDEQYF

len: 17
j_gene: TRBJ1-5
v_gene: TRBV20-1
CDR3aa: CSARVPARDDSNQPQHF

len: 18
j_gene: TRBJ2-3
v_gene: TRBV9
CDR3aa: CASSPGTSGIASTDTQYF

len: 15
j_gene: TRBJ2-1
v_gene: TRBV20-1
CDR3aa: CSAPAASGAYNEQFF

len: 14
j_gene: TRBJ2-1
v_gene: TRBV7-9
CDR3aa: CASSLVRSFNEQFF

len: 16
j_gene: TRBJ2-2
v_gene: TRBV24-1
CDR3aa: CATSDFRDRDTGELFF

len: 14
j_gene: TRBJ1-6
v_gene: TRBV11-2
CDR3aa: CASSPGQGYSPLHF

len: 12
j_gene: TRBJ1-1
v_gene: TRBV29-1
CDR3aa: CSVQQGGTEAFF

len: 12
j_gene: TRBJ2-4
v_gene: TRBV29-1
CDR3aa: CSVEDGRNIQYF

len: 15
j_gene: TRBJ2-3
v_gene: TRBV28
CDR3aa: CASSPNLLLADTQYF

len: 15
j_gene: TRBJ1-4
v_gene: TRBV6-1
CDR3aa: CASSAEGQIPEKLFF

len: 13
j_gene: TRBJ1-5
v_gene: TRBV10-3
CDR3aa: CAISGDAGQPQHF

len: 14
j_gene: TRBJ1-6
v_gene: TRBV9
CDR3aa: CASSGAGLPSPLHF

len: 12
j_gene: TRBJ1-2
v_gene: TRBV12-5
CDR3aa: CASGGRLYGYTF

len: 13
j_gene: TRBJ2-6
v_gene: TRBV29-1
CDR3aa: CSARVTGANVLTF

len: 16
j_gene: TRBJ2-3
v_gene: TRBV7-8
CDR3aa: CASSLRAVRETDTQYF

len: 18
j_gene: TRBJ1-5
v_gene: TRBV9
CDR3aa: CASTRLRGHGGSNQPQHF

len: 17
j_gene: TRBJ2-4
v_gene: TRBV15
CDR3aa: CATSRAGGVLAKNIQYF

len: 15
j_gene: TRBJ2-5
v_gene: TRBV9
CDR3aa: CASSVAPTSRETQYF

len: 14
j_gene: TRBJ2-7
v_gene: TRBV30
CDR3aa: CAWEGTGHSYEQYF

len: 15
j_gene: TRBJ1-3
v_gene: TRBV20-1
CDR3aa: CSARDLEGKRDTIYF

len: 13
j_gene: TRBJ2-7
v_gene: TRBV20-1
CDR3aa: CSARPRRRREQYF

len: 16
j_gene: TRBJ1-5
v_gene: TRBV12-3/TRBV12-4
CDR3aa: CASSPPRQGFHQPQHF

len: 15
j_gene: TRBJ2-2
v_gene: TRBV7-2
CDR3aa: CASSQRQFDTGELFF

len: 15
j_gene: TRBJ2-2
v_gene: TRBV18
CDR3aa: CASSKGYPNTGELFF

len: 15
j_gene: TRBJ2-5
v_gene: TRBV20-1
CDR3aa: CSGARGSGSQETQYF

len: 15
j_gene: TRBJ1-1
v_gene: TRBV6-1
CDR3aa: CASSEAAAIRTEASF

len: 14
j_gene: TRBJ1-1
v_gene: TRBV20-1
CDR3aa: CSANPGGGGTEAFF

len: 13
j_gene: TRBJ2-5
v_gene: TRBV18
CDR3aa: CASSLRFEETQYF

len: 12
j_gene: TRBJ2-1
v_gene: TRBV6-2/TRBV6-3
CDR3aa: CASSALGREQFF

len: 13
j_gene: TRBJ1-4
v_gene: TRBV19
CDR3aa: CATRGGGDEKLFF

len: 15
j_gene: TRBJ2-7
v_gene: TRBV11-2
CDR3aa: CASSLFRGPSYEQYF

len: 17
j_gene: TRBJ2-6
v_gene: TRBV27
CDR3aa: CASMLGRGGSGANVLTF

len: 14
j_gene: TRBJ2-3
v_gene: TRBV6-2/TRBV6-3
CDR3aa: CASRKGSGGDTQYF

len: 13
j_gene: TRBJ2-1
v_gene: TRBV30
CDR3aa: CAWGLAGYNEQFF

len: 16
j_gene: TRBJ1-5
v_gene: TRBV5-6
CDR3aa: CASSLFRGEGNQPQHF

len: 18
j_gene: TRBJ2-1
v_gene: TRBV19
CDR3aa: CASSGNLGGGSSYNEQFF

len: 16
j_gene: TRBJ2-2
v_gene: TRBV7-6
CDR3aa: CASSQHSGRASGELFF

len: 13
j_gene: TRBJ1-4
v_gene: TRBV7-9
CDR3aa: CASSQVGGEKLFF

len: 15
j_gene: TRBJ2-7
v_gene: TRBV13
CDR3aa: CASRIQRAVSYEQYF

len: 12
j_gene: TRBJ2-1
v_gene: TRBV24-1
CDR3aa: CATVGEYNEQFF

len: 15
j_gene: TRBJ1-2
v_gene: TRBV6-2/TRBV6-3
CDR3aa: CASSYSGQQNYGYTF

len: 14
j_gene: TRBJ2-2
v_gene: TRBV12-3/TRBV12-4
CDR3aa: CASREIKGAGELFF

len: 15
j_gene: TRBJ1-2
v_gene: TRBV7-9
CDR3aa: CASTKVGGRGYGYTF

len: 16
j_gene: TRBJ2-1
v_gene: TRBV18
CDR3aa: CASSPTTSGTYNEQFF

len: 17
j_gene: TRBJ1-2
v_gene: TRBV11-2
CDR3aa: CASSFFKLDRANYGYTF

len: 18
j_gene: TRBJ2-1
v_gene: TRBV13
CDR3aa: CASSLGREPPGSYNEQFF

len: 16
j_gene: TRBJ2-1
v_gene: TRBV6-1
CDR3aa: CASSRELADMYNEQFF

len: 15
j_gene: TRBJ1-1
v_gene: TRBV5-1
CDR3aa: CASRRQGEMNTEAFF

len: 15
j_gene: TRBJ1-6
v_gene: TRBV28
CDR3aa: CASSLEGAPNSPLHF

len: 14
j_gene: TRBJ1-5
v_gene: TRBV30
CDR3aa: CAWTESGAGQPQHF

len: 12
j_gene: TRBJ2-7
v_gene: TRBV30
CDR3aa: CACHRQGAEQYF

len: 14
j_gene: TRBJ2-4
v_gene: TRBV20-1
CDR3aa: CSARVGREADIQYF